The 21 T cell receptor beta chains below come from one sample, sequenced in a study of regulatory T cells in long-lasting Graves disease. Time point reported: newly diagnosed GD, antithyroid drugs for less than 3 months. PBMC-derived RNA was used for the TCR library. Both iRepertoire HTBI primers and Arm-PCR of CDR3 regions were used to build the TCR beta libraries. In TCRdb, the multiplex PCR reads were re-called with MiXCR into one record per CDR3 protein. The profile shows roughly 420,000 distinct CDR3 sequences, over 15% of them singletons. This same sample was also part of a study on T cells in Graves' hyperthyroidism and ophthalmopathy.

The sequences come from peripheral blood mononuclear cells (PBMCs), collected at new diagnosis, from a patient treated with antithyroid drugs. The receptors come from a woman in her thirties with Graves disease.

The rearrangement links TRBV15 to TRBJ2-1, with TRBD1 as a possible D gene (5 bases). V lost 8 bases, J lost 4 bases, and 12 bases lay in between. The CDR3 has 13 amino acids. Looked up from germline, CDR1 is LNHNV and CDR2 is YYDKDF (reference sequence). The CDR3 protein is CATASGFYNEQFF. CDR3 nucleotide sequence: TGTGCCACCGCATCAGGGTTTTACAATGAGCAGTTCTTC.

This clonotype appeared a few times. V and J are TRBV7-2 and TRBJ1-1; maybe TRBD1 (5 bases). Deletions cut 5 bases from V and 10 bases from J, with 8 bases between. Germline lookup yields CDR1 SGHTA and CDR2 FQGNSA. The CDR3 runs to 10 residues. This CDR3 reads CASSRGGAFF. In DNA form, the CDR3 reads TGTGCCAGCAGCAGGGGAGGAGCTTTCTTT.

Worth noting for this clonotype: One base away lies a much larger clone, so this may be a sequencing read error. The V call is TRBV20-1, the J call TRBJ2-1; 9 bases fit TRBD2. The J call may be wrong; the DNA end is better matched by TRBJ2-5. The germline V gene encodes CDR1 DFQATT and CDR2 SNEGSKA (reference sequence). CDR3 length: 15 amino acids. CDR3 nucleotide sequence: TGCAGTGCTAGGCTAGCGGGAAGCTTAGCAGAGACCCAGTACTTC. The encoded protein is CSARLAGSLAETQYF.

The gene calls are TRBV29-1 and TRBJ1-2; 9 nucleotides match TRBD1. Trimming removed 4 bases from V and 4 bases from J; junction bases left unmatched: 4. The CDR3 runs to 13 residues. CDR1 is SQVTM, CDR2 ANQGSEA, per germline. DNA of the CDR3: TGCAGCGTTGGGGACAGGGTTGCCTATGGCTACACCTTC. Its protein is CSVGDRVAYGYTF.

This clonotype was counted ten times or more. This rearrangement joins TRBV5-1 to TRBJ2-5; D possibly corresponds to TRBD1 (6 bases). TRBJ2-1 matches the DNA end more closely, so the J call is doubtful. The CDR3 sequence is 14 residues long. The germline gives CDR1 SGHRS, CDR2 YFSETQ. The CDR3 nucleotides are TGCGCCAGCAGCTTAAGTGGGACACTTAATGAGCAGTTCTTC. This codes for CASSLSGTLNEQFF.

The J gene is TRBJ1-2, the V gene TRBV15; 8 nucleotides align to TRBD1. V shed 3 bases and J 4 bases; nucleotides not matched to a gene: 13. Germline V gene data show CDR1 as LNHNV and CDR2 as YYDKDF (reference sequence). This CDR3 comprises 17 residues. Here the CDR3 DNA reads TGTGCCACCAGCAGGGTTACAGGGGGGTATTCCTCCTATGGCTACACCTTC. It yields the protein CATSRVTGGYSSYGYTF.

This clonotype has at least ten counts. This chain joins TRBV4-1 and TRBJ2-1; the D gene is possibly TRBD1 (5 bases). V was shortened by 0 bases and J by 8 bases, with 14 bases between the two germline ends. Per germline, CDR1 MGHRA and CDR2 YSYEKL. This CDR3 contains 15 residues. DNA of the CDR3: TGCGCCAGCAGCCAAGATCAGTTGCAGGGCGATGAGCAGTTCTTC. Amino acid sequence: CASSQDQLQGDEQFF.

The gene calls are TRBV5-6 and TRBJ2-1; perhaps D is TRBD1 or TRBD2 (5 bases each). The CDR3 extends over 14 amino acids. Germline CDR1 SGHDT, CDR2 YYEEEE. Trimming left V 2 bases short and J 4 bases short, with 10 bases between. The DNA for the CDR3 is TGTGCCAGCAGCTTTGGGACGGGATACAATGAGCAGTTCTTC. It is translated as CASSFGTGYNEQFF.

The chain combines TRBV7-9 with TRBJ2-2; possibly TRBD2 for D (6 bases). Trimming pared 0 bases from V and 4 bases from J, leaving 6 bases between. The CDR3 contains 14 residues. Germline CDR1 reads SEHNR; CDR2 reads FQNEAQ (reference sequence). The DNA for the CDR3 is TGTGCCAGCAGCTTAGCGGGACTCACCGGGGAGCTGTTTTTT. Encoded protein: CASSLAGLTGELFF.

This clonotype was detected ten times or more. The chain couples TRBV30 to TRBJ1-3; possibly TRBD1 for D (5 bases). The V end was cut by 4 bases, the J end by 3 bases, with 16 bases between. The CDR3 runs 15 residues. Germline values: CDR1 GTSNPN, CDR2 SVGIG (reference sequence). CDR3 amino acids: CAWTSRDSRGNTIYF. The CDR3 region has the DNA TGTGCCTGGACTTCCCGAGACAGCCGTGGAAACACCATATATTTT.

This clonotype was observed many times. The chain is built from TRBV6-1 and TRBJ1-2; no definite D call. The V end was cut by 0 bases, the J end by 8 bases, with 13 bases between. Germline V gene lookup returns CDR1 MNHNS and CDR2 SASEGT. The CDR3 consists of 14 residues. Written as DNA, the CDR3 is TGTGCCAGCAGTGAAGCGTTGAGAGGACGGGGCTACACCTTC. Protein product: CASSEALRGRGYTF.

The V gene is TRBV12-3 or TRBV12-4, the J gene TRBJ2-3; 10 bases match TRBD2. V gave up 5 bases and J gave up 6 bases; unmatched junction bases: 20. The CDR3 consists of 19 residues. The DNA for the CDR3 is TGTGCCAGCAGTAGACTAGCGGGTCAAAAAGTCCAGAGGGCGGATACGCAGTATTTT. Translating it yields CASSRLAGQKVQRADTQYF.

Remarks on this clonotype: A much larger clone lies a single base off, so this may be a read error. Because it lacks the conserved phenylalanine or tryptophan at the end, this CDR3 is likely a read error. The J gene is TRBJ1-5, the V gene TRBV5-5; D uncertain. The germline V gene encodes CDR1 SGHKS and CDR2 YYEKEE (reference sequence). Trimming pared 3 bases from V and 4 bases from J, leaving 8 bases between. CDR3 length: 13 residues. Here the CDR3 DNA reads TGTGCCAGCAGCTCGACTCTAAATCAGCCCCAGCATCTT. It translates to CASSSTLNQPQHL.

This clonotype was observed at least ten times. The chain employs TRBV28 and TRBJ2-3; TRBD2 aligns across 14 bases. Looked up from germline, CDR1 is MDHEN and CDR2 is SYDVKM. The CDR3 runs to 17 residues. The J segment lost 3 bases and the V segment lost 3 bases, leaving 5 bases of the junction unmatched. Written as DNA, the CDR3 is TGTGCCAGCAGTTTCCCCGGGACTAGCGGGAGAACAGATACGCAGTATTTT. Amino acids: CASSFPGTSGRTDTQYF.

Many counts were recorded for this clonotype. The chain carries TRBV14 and TRBJ1-1, with a possible D match to TRBD1 (6 bases). V shed 0 bases and J shed 5 bases, with 16 bases lying between them. The CDR3 is 16 residues long. CDR1 is SGHDN and CDR2 is FVKESK in the germline V gene. The CDR3, as DNA: TGTGCCAGCAGCCAAGATGGGGGGGCAAGGAATACTGAAGCTTTCTTT. It yields the protein CASSQDGGARNTEAFF.

This clonotype has ten or more counts. The rearrangement links TRBV3-1 to TRBJ2-1, with TRBD2 matching over 10 bases. J lost 8 bases, V lost 1 base, and 8 bases had no gene match. The CDR3 consists of 16 residues. Per the germline V gene, CDR1 is LGHDT and CDR2 is YNNKEL (reference sequence). The CDR3 DNA reads as TGTGCCAGCAGCCAAGGGTCTCTAGCGGGAGTGGATGAGCAGTTCTTC. Protein: CASSQGSLAGVDEQFF.

This clonotype occurred many times. The CDR3 nucleotides read TGTGCCAGCGGGCCGGGGGGCAGCTCCTACAATGAGCAGTTCTTC. This gives the protein CASGPGGSSYNEQFF. The V and J genes are TRBV27 and TRBJ2-1, with D tentatively TRBD2 (7 bases). The V gene lost 8 bases and the J gene lost 0 bases, with 14 bases spanning the gap. From germline, CDR1 is MNHEY and CDR2 SMNVEV (reference sequence). This CDR3 region has 15 residues.

This clonotype showed up just a few times. The genes are TRBV10-1 and TRBJ2-1; D possibly uses TRBD1 or TRBD2 (6 bases each). CDR3 length: 16 amino acids. From germline, CDR1 is WNHNN and CDR2 SYGVQD (reference sequence). Trimming shortened V by 0 bases and J by 2 bases, and 11 bases separated the two germline ends. CDR3 DNA sequence: TGCGCCAGCAGTGAGTCGGTAGGGGGGCCCTACAATGAGCAGTTCTTC. Protein: CASSESVGGPYNEQFF.

In the case of this clonotype: This may be a read error, as it is one base from a much larger clone. The genes are TRBV28 and TRBJ2-3; perhaps TRBD2 as D (5 bases). CDR1 and CDR2 (germline): MDHEN, SYDVKM. This CDR3 has 17 residues. V lost 5 bases and J lost 0, with 18 bases in between. The CDR3 region is CASSDLRRGVSTDTQYF. The DNA for the CDR3 is TGTGCCAGCAGTGATTTGCGTCGGGGAGTTAGCACAGATACGCAGTATTTT.

This clonotype was picked up many times. J is TRBJ2-2 and V is TRBV18; 7 bases agree with TRBD1. J was trimmed by 4 bases and V by 2 bases; bases with no gene match: 7. This CDR3 spans 16 amino acids. Per the germline V gene, CDR1 is KGHSH and CDR2 is LQKENI. CDR3 bases: TGTGCCAGCTCACCAGCCGGGACAGAAATCACCGGGGAGCTGTTTTTT. Translated, it gives CASSPAGTEITGELFF.

The rearrangement uses TRBV29-1 and TRBJ2-1; 8 bases line up with TRBD2. CDR1 is SQVTM, CDR2 ANQGSEA, per germline. This CDR3 spans 13 amino acids. The trim removed 5 bases at V and 9 bases at J, leaving 9 bases unmatched. The chain's CDR3 is CSVKSPRGGEQFF. CDR3 in DNA: TGCAGCGTTAAGAGTCCCCGGGGGGGTGAGCAGTTCTTC.